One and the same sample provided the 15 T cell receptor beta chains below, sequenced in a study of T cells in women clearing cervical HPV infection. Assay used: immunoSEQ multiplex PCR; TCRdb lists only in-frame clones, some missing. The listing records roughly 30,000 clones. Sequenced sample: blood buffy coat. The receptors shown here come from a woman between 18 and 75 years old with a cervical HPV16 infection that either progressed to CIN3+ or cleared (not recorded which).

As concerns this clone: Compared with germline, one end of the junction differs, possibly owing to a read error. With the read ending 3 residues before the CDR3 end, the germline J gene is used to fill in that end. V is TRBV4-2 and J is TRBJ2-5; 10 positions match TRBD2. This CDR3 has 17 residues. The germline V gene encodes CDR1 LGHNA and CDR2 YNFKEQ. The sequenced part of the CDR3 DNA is TGCGCCAGCAGCCTCGGAGACGAGCGGGAGGGCCGAGAGACC. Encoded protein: CASSLGDEREGRET. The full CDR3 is CASSLGDEREGRETQYF.

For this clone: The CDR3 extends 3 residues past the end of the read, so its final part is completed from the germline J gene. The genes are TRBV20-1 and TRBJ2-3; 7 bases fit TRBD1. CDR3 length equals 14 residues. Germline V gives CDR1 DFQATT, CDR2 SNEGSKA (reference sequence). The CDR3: CSARDHRGNQPQYF. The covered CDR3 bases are TGCAGTGCTAGAGATCACAGGGGCAATCAGCCG.

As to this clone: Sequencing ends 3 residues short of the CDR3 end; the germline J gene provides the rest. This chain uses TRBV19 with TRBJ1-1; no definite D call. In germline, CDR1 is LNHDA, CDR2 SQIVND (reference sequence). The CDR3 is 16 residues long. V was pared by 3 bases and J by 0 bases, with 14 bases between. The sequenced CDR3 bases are TGTGCCAGTAGTATTACCGGGGAGGCCATGAACACTGAA. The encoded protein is CASSITGEAMNTE. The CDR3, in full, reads CASSITGEAMNTEAFF.

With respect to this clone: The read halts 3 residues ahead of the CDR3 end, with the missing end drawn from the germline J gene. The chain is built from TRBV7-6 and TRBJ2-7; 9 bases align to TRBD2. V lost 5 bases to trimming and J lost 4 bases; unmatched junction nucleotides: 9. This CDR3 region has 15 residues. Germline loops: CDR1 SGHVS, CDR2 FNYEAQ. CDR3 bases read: TGTGCCAGCAGCCCCCTGCTAGCGGGGCTATACGAG. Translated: CASSPLLAGLYE. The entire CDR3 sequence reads CASSPLLAGLYEQYF.

The chain's CDR3 is CASSERRGSYEQYF. CDR3 bases read: TGTGCCAGCAGTGAACGACGGGGGTCCTACGAG. The chain uses TRBV2 and TRBJ2-7; TRBD2 is a possible D gene (6 bases). The read falls 3 residues short of the CDR3 end, and the missing part is taken from the germline J gene. The CDR3 sequence is 14 residues long. Trimming removed 2 bases from V and 1 base from J, with 9 bases in between. Germline CDR1 SNHLY, CDR2 FYNNEI. Full variable domain (remainder filled in from reference TRBV2 and TRBJ2-7): EPEVTQTPSHQVTQMGQEVILRCVPISNHLYFYWYRQILGQKVEFLVSFYNNEISEKSEIFDDQFSVERPDGSNFTLKIRSTKLEDSAMYFCASSERRGSYEQYFGPGTRLTVT.

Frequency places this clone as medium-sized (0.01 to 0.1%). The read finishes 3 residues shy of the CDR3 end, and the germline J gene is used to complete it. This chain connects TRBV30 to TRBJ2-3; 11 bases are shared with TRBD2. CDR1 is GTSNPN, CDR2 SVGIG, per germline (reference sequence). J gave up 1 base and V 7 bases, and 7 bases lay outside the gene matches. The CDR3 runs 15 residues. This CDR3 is CASSTTSGGTDTQYF. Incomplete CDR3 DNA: TGTGCCTCCTCGACGACTAGCGGGGGCACAGATACG.

The covered CDR3 bases are TGTGCCAGCAGAATCCTCTCTGGAAACACC. It is translated as CASRILSGNT. In full, the CDR3 is CASRILSGNTIYF. The chain links TRBV12-3 or TRBV12-4 to TRBJ1-3; D gene unclear. From the germline J gene comes the end of the CDR3, since the read stops 3 residues before it. The CDR3 consists of 13 residues. V lost 6 bases and J lost 0, with 6 bases in between.

CDR3 protein: CASSQATLERSYNEQFF. The covered CDR3 bases are TGTGCCAGCAGCCAAGCGACCTTGGAGCGCTCCTACAATGAG. The rearrangement joins TRBV4-2 to TRBJ2-1; D is uncertain. The CDR3 is cut off 3 residues early in the read; its end comes from the germline J gene. The CDR3 consists of 17 residues. CDR1 LGHNA and CDR2 YNFKEQ come from the germline V gene. The ends were cut back, 1 base at V and 0 bases at J, with 13 bases in the middle.

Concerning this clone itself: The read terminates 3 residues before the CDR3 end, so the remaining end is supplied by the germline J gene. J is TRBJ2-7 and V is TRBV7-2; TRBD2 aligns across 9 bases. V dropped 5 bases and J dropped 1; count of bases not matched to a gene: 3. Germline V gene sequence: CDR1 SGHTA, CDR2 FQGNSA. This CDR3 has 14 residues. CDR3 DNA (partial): TGTGCCAGCAGCCTTAGCGGGGGATCCTACGAG. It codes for CASSLSGGSYE. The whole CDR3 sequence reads CASSLSGGSYEQYF.

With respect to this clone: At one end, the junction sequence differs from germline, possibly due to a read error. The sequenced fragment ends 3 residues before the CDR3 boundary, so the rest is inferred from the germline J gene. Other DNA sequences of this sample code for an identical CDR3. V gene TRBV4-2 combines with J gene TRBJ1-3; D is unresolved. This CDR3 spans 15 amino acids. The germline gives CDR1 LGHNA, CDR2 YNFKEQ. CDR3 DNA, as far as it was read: TGCGCCAGCAGCCAAGATACGGGGTTTAGAAACACA. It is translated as CASSQDTGFRNT. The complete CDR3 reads CASSQDTGFRNTIYF.

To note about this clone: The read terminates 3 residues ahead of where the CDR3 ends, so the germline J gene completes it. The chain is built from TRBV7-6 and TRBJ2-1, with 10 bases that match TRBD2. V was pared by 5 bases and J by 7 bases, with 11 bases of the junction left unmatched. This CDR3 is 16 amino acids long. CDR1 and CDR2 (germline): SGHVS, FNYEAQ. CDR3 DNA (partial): TGTGCCAGCAGCCCCTTTTCTAGCGGGAGAGTTAATGAG. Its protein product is CASSPFSSGRVNE. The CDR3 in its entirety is CASSPFSSGRVNEQFF.

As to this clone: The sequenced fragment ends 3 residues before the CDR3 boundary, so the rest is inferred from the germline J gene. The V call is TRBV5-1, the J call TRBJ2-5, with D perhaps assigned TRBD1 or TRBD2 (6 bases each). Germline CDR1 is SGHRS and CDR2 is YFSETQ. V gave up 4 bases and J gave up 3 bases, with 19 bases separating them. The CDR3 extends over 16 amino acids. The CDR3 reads CASSPRPTGGEETQYF. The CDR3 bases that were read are TGCGCCAGCAGCCCACGCCCGACAGGAGGGGAAGAGACC.

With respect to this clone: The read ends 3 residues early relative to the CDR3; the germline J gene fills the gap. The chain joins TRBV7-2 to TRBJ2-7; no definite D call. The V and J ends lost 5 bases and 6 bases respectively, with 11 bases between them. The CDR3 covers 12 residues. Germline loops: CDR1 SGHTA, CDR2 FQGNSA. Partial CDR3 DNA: TGTGCCAGCAGCATGAACAAGGGCGAG. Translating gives CASSMNKGE. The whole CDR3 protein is CASSMNKGEQYF.

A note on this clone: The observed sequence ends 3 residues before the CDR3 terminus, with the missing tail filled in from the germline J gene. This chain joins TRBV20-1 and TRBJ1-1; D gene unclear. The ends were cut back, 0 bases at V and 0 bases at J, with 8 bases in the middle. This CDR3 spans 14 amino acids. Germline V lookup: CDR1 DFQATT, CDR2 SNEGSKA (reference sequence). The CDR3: CSARDPSVNTEAFF. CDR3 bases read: TGCAGTGCTAGAGACCCCAGCGTGAACACTGAA.

CDR3: CAWIGQRGDLEQYF. The sequenced part of the CDR3 DNA is TGTGCCTGGATTGGTCAGCGGGGTGATCTCGAG. This rearrangement joins TRBV30 to TRBJ2-7; 7 positions match TRBD2. The read comes to an end 3 residues before the CDR3 does, leaving the germline J gene to fill in the end. The CDR3 runs to 14 residues. Per germline, CDR1 GTSNPN and CDR2 SVGIG (reference sequence). Trimming removed 4 bases from V and 6 bases from J; junction bases left unmatched: 12.